This is a list of T cell receptor beta chains from one sample in a study of cytomegalovirus exposure and HLA in healthy donors. Libraries were prepared by immunoSEQ multiplex PCR; TCRdb keeps only in-frame clonotypes and omits some of them. This sample has around 87,000 clones, with roughly 80% found just once. The material sequenced was PBMCs. Receptors were obtained from a girl aged 2-10 years in good health and CMV-seropositive. CDR3s include the opening cysteine and the closing phenylalanine or tryptophan. Each record gives: V gene, J gene, clone size, D gene, CDR3 protein, CDR3 DNA. D genes are given only for firm matches. The size of a clone is reported for some rows only, either as once, few or many, or as a class for expanded clones.

>TRBV25-1|TRBJ2-5|.|TRBD1
CASGRQGWETQYF
TGTGCCAGCGGAAGACAGGGATGGGAGACCCAGTACTTC
>TRBV5-1|TRBJ2-1|.|.
CASRPRQANNEQFF
TGCGCCAGCCGGCCCAGACAGGCGAACAATGAGCAGTTCTTC
>TRBV28|TRBJ1-2|once|.
CASMTGGYGYTF
TGTGCCAGCATGACAGGAGGCTATGGCTACACCTTC
>TRBV30|TRBJ1-2|few|.
CAWSVLTGGDGYTF
TGTGCCTGGAGTGTACTAACCGGAGGGGATGGCTACACCTTC
>TRBV5-4|TRBJ2-6|few|TRBD2
CASTHGGSGANVLTF
TGTGCCAGCACCCACGGGGGGAGTGGGGCCAACGTCCTGACTTTC
>TRBV6-5|TRBJ1-5|.|TRBD1
CASSPTGQVNQPQHF
TGTGCCAGCAGTCCGACGGGACAGGTTAATCAGCCCCAGCATTTT
>TRBV10-3|TRBJ2-5|.|TRBD2
CATGSAAGEGETQYF
TGTGCCACTGGGTCGGCGGCGGGAGAGGGGGAGACCCAGTACTTC
>TRBV5-1|TRBJ2-3|.|TRBD1
CASSDRDRDNTDTQYF
TGCGCCAGCAGCGACCGGGACAGGGACAACACAGATACGCAGTATTTT
>TRBV15|TRBJ2-3|.|TRBD2
CATSRDGRSGADTQYF
TGTGCCACCAGCAGAGACGGCAGGAGCGGGGCAGATACGCAGTATTTT
>TRBV7-8|TRBJ2-7|.|TRBD1
CASNPRATTGESEQYF
TGTGCCAGCAACCCACGGGCAACGACAGGGGAGAGCGAGCAGTACTTC
>TRBV2|TRBJ2-2|.|.
CASSGVTMAGELFF
TGTGCCAGCAGTGGGGTCACTATGGCCGGGGAGCTGTTTTTT
>TRBV6-1|TRBJ1-1|.|.
CASSEKPDRSNTEAFF
TGTGCCAGCAGTGAAAAACCGGACAGAAGTAACACTGAAGCTTTCTTT
>TRBV6-1|TRBJ1-1|.|.
CASKGQPNTEAFF
TGTGCCAGCAAAGGACAGCCGAACACTGAAGCTTTCTTT
>TRBV28|TRBJ2-7|few|TRBD2
CASSFLAAVRDF
TGTGCCAGCAGTTTCCTAGCGGCGGTGCGGGACTTC
>TRBV29-1|TRBJ2-1|.|TRBD2
CSVEASGSPNEQFF
TGCAGCGTTGAAGCCAGCGGGAGCCCCAATGAGCAGTTCTTC
>TRBV5-1|TRBJ2-3|.|TRBD2
CASSKGTSGRGTDTQYF
TGCGCCAGCAGCAAGGGGACTAGCGGGAGAGGAACAGATACGCAGTATTTT
>TRBV25-1|TRBJ1-1|.|TRBD1
CASSAGQGRWTEAFF
TGTGCCAGCAGTGCAGGACAGGGGCGCTGGACTGAAGCTTTCTTT
>TRBV29-1|TRBJ1-4|.|.
CSIVRVLGNNEKLFF
TGCAGCATCGTCAGGGTCCTGGGGAATAATGAAAAACTGTTTTTT
>TRBV6-1|TRBJ1-5|few|.
CASSELAAVPSQPQHF
TGTGCCAGCAGTGAATTGGCGGCGGTTCCGAGTCAGCCCCAGCATTTT
>TRBV7-8|TRBJ2-2|.|.
CASSRRPGGITGELFF
TGTGCCAGCAGTCGGAGGCCAGGGGGGATCACCGGGGAGCTGTTTTTT
>TRBV6-1|TRBJ1-1|.|.
CASSRGFAFF
TGTGCCAGCAGCAGAGGGTTCGCTTTCTTT
>TRBV4-2|TRBJ2-3|.|.
CASSHRGELDTQYF
TGTGCCAGCAGCCACAGGGGAGAATTAGATACGCAGTATTTT
>TRBV28|TRBJ2-7|.|TRBD2
CASSPTGSGSSYEQYF
TGTGCCAGCAGTCCGACGGGGAGCGGGAGTTCCTACGAGCAGTACTTC
>TRBV30|TRBJ1-5|.|.
CASQGVGGNQPQHF
TGTGCCTCCCAGGGTGTTGGGGGCAATCAGCCCCAGCATTTT
>TRBV28|TRBJ1-4|.|.
CASRSTGTNEKLFF
TGTGCCAGCAGATCCACAGGGACTAATGAAAAACTGTTTTTT
>TRBV10-3|TRBJ1-1|.|.
CAIRVERSTEAFF
TGTGCCATCCGAGTGGAGCGATCCACTGAAGCTTTCTTT
>TRBV7-9|TRBJ1-1|few|.
CASSQIKSLAPEAFF
TGTGCCAGCAGCCAGATAAAGTCCTTGGCACCTGAAGCTTTCTTT
>TRBV5-5|TRBJ2-7|.|TRBD1
CASSTWTGGSYEQYF
TGTGCCAGCAGCACTTGGACAGGAGGATCGTACGAGCAGTACTTC
>TRBV28|TRBJ2-7|.|.
CASKQTVRGSYEQYF
TGTGCCAGCAAACAGACAGTACGTGGCTCCTACGAGCAGTACTTC
>TRBV6-5|TRBJ2-7|.|.
CATRTAYEQYF
TGTGCCACCAGGACAGCCTACGAGCAGTACTTC
>TRBV28|TRBJ1-1|.|.
CASSYPRENTEAFF
TGTGCCAGCAGTTACCCCCGGGAAAACACTGAAGCTTTCTTT
>TRBV15|TRBJ1-3|.|.
CATSSPAWGVWGSIYF
TGTGCCACCAGCAGCCCCGCATGGGGGGTTTGGGGATCCATATATTTT
>TRBV11-2|TRBJ1-1|.|.
CASSLEVGTEAFF
TGTGCCAGCAGCTTAGAGGTCGGCACTGAAGCTTTCTTT
>TRBV19|TRBJ1-1|.|.
CASSITRFTEAFF
TGTGCCAGTAGTATTACGAGGTTCACTGAAGCTTTCTTT
>TRBV20-1|TRBJ1-1|once|.
CSALVSTEAFF
TGCAGTGCGCTGGTGAGCACTGAAGCTTTCTTT
>TRBV27|TRBJ1-1|.|.
CASSARTGDTEAFF
TGTGCCAGCAGTGCCCGGACGGGGGACACTGAAGCTTTCTTT
>TRBV28|TRBJ1-3|.|.
CASSFARGGGNTIYF
TGTGCCAGCAGTTTTGCCCGTGGAGGAGGGAACACCATATATTTT
>TRBV5-1|TRBJ2-7|.|TRBD2
CASSLSGPPNEQYF
TGCGCCAGCAGCCTTAGCGGGCCGCCGAACGAGCAGTACTTC
>TRBV5-1|TRBJ2-7|.|.
CASSLSRAMSYEQYF
TGCGCCAGCAGCTTGTCCAGGGCCATGTCCTACGAGCAGTACTTC
>TRBV9|TRBJ2-7|.|.
CASSPRSNSYEQYF
TGTGCCAGCAGCCCGAGGTCGAATTCCTACGAGCAGTACTTC
>TRBV27|TRBJ2-1|.|.
CASSSHEGRFF
TGTGCCAGCAGCTCCCACGAGGGTAGGTTCTTC
>TRBV5-6|TRBJ2-1|.|.
CASSFGSYNEQFF
TGTGCCAGCAGCTTCGGGTCCTACAATGAGCAGTTCTTC
>TRBV5-6|TRBJ2-7|once|.
CASSYGLGGYEQYF
TGTGCCAGCAGCTACGGACTAGGGGGATACGAGCAGTACTTC
>TRBV5-6|TRBJ1-5|.|TRBD1
CASSSDRGSDQPQHF
TGTGCCAGCAGCTCGGACAGGGGATCGGATCAGCCCCAGCATTTT
>TRBV28|TRBJ2-5|.|.
CASSLPRVFETQYF
TGTGCCAGCAGTCTTCCGAGGGTTTTCGAGACCCAGTACTTC
>TRBV28|TRBJ1-3|.|.
CASSARGPGNTIYF
TGTGCCAGCAGTGCCAGGGGCCCTGGAAACACCATATATTTT
>TRBV9|TRBJ1-1|.|.
CASRDPGQGGTEAFF
TGTGCCAGCAGGGACCCCGGTCAGGGTGGAACTGAAGCTTTCTTT
>TRBV18|TRBJ2-7|.|TRBD2
CASSPRLAEGEEQYF
TGTGCCAGCTCACCGCGTCTAGCGGAGGGAGAAGAGCAGTACTTC
>TRBV19|TRBJ1-2|.|.
CASGTGGGYTF
TGTGCCAGTGGGACGGGGGGAGGCTACACCTTC